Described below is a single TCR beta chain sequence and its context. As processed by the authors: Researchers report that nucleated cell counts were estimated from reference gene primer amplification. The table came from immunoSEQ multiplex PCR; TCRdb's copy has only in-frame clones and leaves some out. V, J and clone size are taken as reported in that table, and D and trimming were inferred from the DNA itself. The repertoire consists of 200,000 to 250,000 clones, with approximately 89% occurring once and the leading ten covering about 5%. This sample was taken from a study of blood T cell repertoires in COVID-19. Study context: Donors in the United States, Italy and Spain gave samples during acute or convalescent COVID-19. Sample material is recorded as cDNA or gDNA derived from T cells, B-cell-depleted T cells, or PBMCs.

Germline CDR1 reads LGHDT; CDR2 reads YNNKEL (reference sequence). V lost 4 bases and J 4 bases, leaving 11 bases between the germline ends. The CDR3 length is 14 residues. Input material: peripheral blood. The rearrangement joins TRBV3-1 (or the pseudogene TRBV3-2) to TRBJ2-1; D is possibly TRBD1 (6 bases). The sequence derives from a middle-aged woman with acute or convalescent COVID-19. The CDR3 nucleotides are TGTGCCAGCAGCCGCCTGGGACAATACAATGAGCAGTTCTTC. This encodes CASSRLGQYNEQFF.